The 10 T cell receptor beta chains presented below share a single source sample, sequenced in a study of regulatory T cells in long-lasting Graves disease. This sample's time point: newly diagnosed GD, antithyroid drugs for less than 3 months. With RNA extracted from PBMCs as input, the TCR library was made. Researchers made TCR beta libraries by using iRepertoire HTBI primers and running Arm-PCR on CDR3 regions. TCRdb re-derived calls from the multiplex PCR reads in MiXCR, one entry per CDR3 protein. In the table there are about 240,000 distinct CDR3 sequences, 20% to 25% of which are singletons. Specimen: peripheral blood mononuclear cells (PBMCs), collected at new diagnosis, from a patient treated with antithyroid drugs. These receptors all come from a female donor with Graves disease.

This clonotype was observed a handful of times. V usage is TRBV7-9 and J usage is TRBJ1-5; weak D call: TRBD1 (5 bases). The CDR3 is made up of 12 amino acids. V was clipped by 8 bases and J by 4 bases, with 9 bases between them. Germline CDR1 SEHNR, CDR2 FQNEAQ (reference sequence). This CDR3 reads CASAQENQPQHF. In nucleotides, the CDR3 is TGTGCCAGCGCACAGGAGAATCAGCCCCAGCATTTT.

The chain joins TRBV28 to TRBJ2-2; tentative D call: TRBD2 (6 bases). V was trimmed by 8 bases and J by 7 bases, leaving 20 bases between them. This CDR3 comprises 15 residues. The germline V gene encodes CDR1 MDHEN and CDR2 SYDVKM. CDR3 coding DNA: TGTGCCAGCTCCATAAGCGGGCCCCGGGGCGGGGAGCTGTTTTTT. It is translated as CASSISGPRGGELFF.

In this sample, this clonotype turned up many times. The V gene is TRBV7-7, the J gene TRBJ2-3, with 8 bases aligning to TRBD2. The V gene's germline CDR1 is SSHAT and CDR2 FNYEAQ (reference sequence). The CDR3 is 15 amino acids. Trimming took 5 bases from V and 7 from J; bases not matched to a gene: 11. The CDR3 sequence: CASSLGAEREYTQYF. CDR3 nucleotide sequence: TGTGCCAGCAGCCTAGGGGCCGAGCGGGAGTATACGCAGTATTTT.

This clonotype was seen ten or more times. The chain links TRBV18 to TRBJ2-7; D gene unclear. V dropped 8 bases and J dropped 2 bases, with 13 bases sitting between them. CDR1 and CDR2 (germline): KGHSH, LQKENI. The CDR3 spans 13 residues. The CDR3 region is CASAVAETYEQYF. CDR3 coding DNA: TGTGCCAGCGCCGTTGCGGAAACCTACGAGCAGTACTTC.

DNA for the CDR3: TGTGCCAGCAGTAGACGGACAGGGGGCGGGGAGACCCAGTACTTC. Amino acids: CASSRRTGGGETQYF. This rearrangement joins TRBV6-1 to TRBJ2-5, with 11 bases identical to TRBD1. The CDR3 covers 15 residues. The V segment lost 5 bases and the J segment 5 bases; nucleotides outside the gene matches: 7. CDR1 is MNHNS, CDR2 SASEGT, per germline.

Regarding this clonotype: A much bigger clone sits one base away, suggesting this may be a read error. This chain links TRBV30 with TRBJ2-1; TRBD2 aligns across 10 bases. Germline V gives CDR1 GTSNPN, CDR2 SVGIG (reference sequence). The CDR3 runs 16 residues. The V gene end was trimmed by 5 bases and the J gene end by 7 bases; junction bases not matched to a gene: 14. This CDR3 is CAWGEGLAVKGNEQFF. CDR3 coding DNA: TGTGCCTGGGGGGAAGGACTAGCGGTAAAGGGGAATGAGCAGTTCTTC. The full variable domain, rest sourced from reference TRBV30 and TRBJ2-1, is SQTIHQWPATLVQPVGSPLSLECTVEGTSNPNLYWYRQAAGRGLQLLFYSVGIGQISSEVPQNLSASRPQDRQFILSSKKLLLSDSGFYLCAWGEGLAVKGNEQFFGPGTRLTVL.

This clonotype was detected ten times or more. J is TRBJ2-1 and V is TRBV7-2; D perhaps matches TRBD2 (5 bases). V lost 4 bases, J lost 0 bases, and 13 bases lay in between. The germline gives CDR1 SGHTA, CDR2 FQGNSA. The CDR3 sequence is 16 residues long. The CDR3 loop is CASSSRQRSSYNEQFF. The CDR3 nucleotides are TGTGCCAGCAGCTCACGTCAGCGGAGCTCCTACAATGAGCAGTTCTTC.

The chain combines TRBV5-6 with TRBJ2-2; no clear D gene. The V and J ends lost 6 bases and 7 bases respectively, with 13 bases between them. The CDR3 is 13 amino acids. Germline V gene lookup returns CDR1 SGHDT and CDR2 YYEEEE. The CDR3, as DNA: TGTGCCAGCACCCAAGTAGGGTTCGGGGAGCTGTTTTTT. Residues: CASTQVGFGELFF.

This clonotype was detected ten times or more. The rearrangement links TRBV12-3 or TRBV12-4 to TRBJ2-2; no firm D call. The V and J ends lost 7 bases and 0 bases respectively, with 9 bases between them. This CDR3 is 14 amino acids long. CDR3 sequence reads: CASKDNSNTGELFF. In DNA form, the CDR3 reads TGTGCCAGCAAAGACAACTCGAACACCGGGGAGCTGTTTTTT.

The chain couples TRBV25-1 to TRBJ2-1; D possibly corresponds to TRBD2 (7 bases). There are 15 residues in the CDR3. Germline assignment: CDR1 MGHDK and CDR2 SYGVNS. Trimming cost V 8 bases and J 2 bases, with 16 bases left between them. CDR3 sequence reads: CASARGGVTYNEQFF. The CDR3 region has the DNA TGTGCCAGCGCCAGAGGGGGGGTAACCTACAATGAGCAGTTCTTC.